The T cell receptor beta chain under discussion was sequenced for a study of blood T cell repertoires in COVID-19. The wider study: Sample material is recorded as cDNA or gDNA derived from T cells, B-cell-depleted T cells, or PBMCs.

Under the authors' procedure: Amplification of reference gene primers provided the estimated nucleated cell counts. The assay was immunoSEQ multiplex PCR, and TCRdb's table has in-frame clones only and misses some. The V and J calls and clone size are taken from that table; D and trimming were inferred from the DNA. The table includes 170,000 or so clones, more than 75% detected once. The CDR3 extends over 18 amino acids. CDR1 MGHRA and CDR2 YSYEKL come from the germline V gene. The V end lost 4 bases, the J end lost 0 bases, and 18 bases lay between the germline ends. Input material: PBMCs or T cells enriched from blood (not recorded which). The source is a woman aged 45-65 years who had recovered from COVID-19. The J gene is TRBJ1-4, the V gene TRBV4-1; D not resolved. The CDR3 region has the DNA TGCGCCAGCAGCCTCCACCCCAACTGGGGAGCAACTAATGAAAAACTGTTTTTT. Amino acids: CASSLHPNWGATNEKLFF.